What follows are 26 T cell receptor beta chains derived from one specimen sequenced in a study of shared clonotypes between healthy human individuals. Positively selected for CCR7, the CD45RO-negative cells used as naive CD8 cells excluded terminally differentiated effector memory CD45RA+ cells. The repertoire was sequenced with immunoSEQ multiplex PCR; TCRdb's copy has only in-frame clones and lacks some. The table lists about 2.1 million clones, just under 95% of them singletons. Sequenced sample: naive CD8+ T cells from PBMCs. Receptors originate from a man between 18 and 29 years old in good health. Some clones in this sample may be carry-over from other donors' samples.

The V call is TRBV19, the J call TRBJ2-4; TRBD1 agrees at 9 bases. The germline V gene encodes CDR1 LNHDA and CDR2 SQIVND (reference sequence). V shed 9 bases, J shed 0 bases, and the junction held 18 bases outside the gene matches. This CDR3 is built from 19 residues. CDR3 DNA: TGTGCCAGCCGCCCCGGACAGGGGACTGCTCCCCAAGCCAAAAACATTCAGTACTTC. As protein: CASRPGQGTAPQAKNIQYF.

The rearrangement links TRBV11-2 to TRBJ2-1, with 13 bases aligning to TRBD2. The junction had 8 bases not matched to a gene; V was cut back by 8 bases and J by 7 bases. Germline V gene data show CDR1 as SGHAT and CDR2 as FQNNGV. This CDR3 region has 15 residues. The CDR3 DNA follows: TGTGCCAGCTTGCCCGGGACTAGCGGGACGAATGAGCAGTTCTTC. Its translation is CASLPGTSGTNEQFF.

This clone was recorded only once. The chain employs TRBV6-1 and TRBJ2-7; D remains unclear. The CDR3 consists of 14 residues. Germline V gives CDR1 MNHNS, CDR2 SASEGT. V lost 0 bases and J lost 0, with 6 bases in between. The CDR3 reads CASSEASGSYEQYF. As DNA, the CDR3 is TGTGCCAGCAGTGAAGCGTCAGGCTCCTACGAGCAGTACTTC.

A word on this clone: Other DNA variants within this sample encode the same CDR3. The chain is built from TRBV27 and TRBJ1-1; D not resolved. The CDR3 extends over 14 amino acids. Germline V lookup: CDR1 MNHEY, CDR2 SMNVEV (reference sequence). V was shortened by 1 base and J by 1 base, with 7 bases between the two germline ends. The CDR3 sequence: CASSLLGENTEAFF. For the CDR3, the DNA is TGTGCCAGCAGTTTATTGGGAGAGAACACTGAAGCTTTCTTT.

The chain employs TRBV28 and TRBJ2-3; D not resolved. Germline V gene lookup returns CDR1 MDHEN and CDR2 SYDVKM. Trimming cost V 6 bases and J 4 bases, with 17 bases left between them. The CDR3 length is 15 residues. The CDR3 DNA sequence: TGTGCCAGCAGCTCCCCGGGCCGTGGACCAGATACGCAGTATTTT. Translating gives CASSSPGRGPDTQYF.

J is TRBJ2-5 and V is TRBV2, with TRBD2 as a possible D gene (5 bases). This CDR3 contains 13 residues. Germline V gene lookup returns CDR1 SNHLY and CDR2 FYNNEI. V lost 4 bases, J lost 5 bases, and 11 bases lay in between. The CDR3 is CASSGEGWETQYF. The CDR3 DNA reads as TGTGCCAGCAGTGGTGAGGGCTGGGAGACCCAGTACTTC.

The chain recombines TRBV27 with TRBJ2-1, with 11 nucleotides matching TRBD2. V was clipped by 5 bases and J by 8 bases; unmatched bases: 11. Looked up from germline, CDR1 is MNHEY and CDR2 is SMNVEV (reference sequence). The CDR3 length is 16 residues. CDR3 nucleotides: TGTGCCAGCAGTCCCCAACTAGCGGGAGTATTGTATGAGCAGTTCTTC. Amino acids: CASSPQLAGVLYEQFF.

The chain has TRBV4-3 and TRBJ1-3; 9 bases map to TRBD1. This CDR3 is built from 15 residues. The V gene's germline CDR1 is LGHNA and CDR2 YSLEER. V lost 4 bases and J lost 7; bases outside the gene matches: 8. The CDR3 DNA follows: TGCGCCAGCAGCCTCGGGGACAGGGTAGGGAACACCATATATTTT. This translates into CASSLGDRVGNTIYF.

V and J are TRBV28 and TRBJ2-3, with D uncertain. The V end was cut by 5 bases, the J end by 1 base, with 16 bases between. The CDR3 runs 16 residues. Germline-derived CDR1 and CDR2 are MDHEN and SYDVKM. CDR3 amino acids: CASSRRPGEGTDTQYF. CDR3 DNA sequence: TGTGCCAGCAGTCGACGACCAGGTGAAGGCACAGATACGCAGTATTTT. The full variable domain, completed using reference TRBV28 and TRBJ2-3, is DVKVTQSSRYLVKRTGEKVFLECVQDMDHENMFWYRQDPGLGLRLIYFSYDVKMKEKGDIPEGYSVSREKKERFSLILESASTNQTSMYLCASSRRPGEGTDTQYFGPGTRLTVL.

V is TRBV7-9 and J is TRBJ2-1, with D perhaps matching TRBD2 (5 bases). Germline CDR1 is SEHNR and CDR2 is FQNEAQ (reference sequence). The CDR3 loop spans 17 amino acids. V was trimmed by 5 bases and J by 0 bases, leaving 17 bases between them. Here the CDR3 reads CASSGEYQTSSYNEQFF. In DNA form, the CDR3 reads TGTGCCAGCAGCGGGGAGTACCAGACGAGCTCCTACAATGAGCAGTTCTTC.

This rearrangement joins TRBV19 to TRBJ1-1; D ambiguous. There are 13 residues in the CDR3. Trimming took off 3 bases at V and 2 bases at J, with 7 bases between the two ends. Germline-derived CDR1 and CDR2 are LNHDA and SQIVND (reference sequence). The CDR3 DNA is TGTGCCAGTAGTATTCAAACTAACACTGAAGCTTTCTTT. It translates to CASSIQTNTEAFF.

The chain couples TRBV15 to TRBJ1-1; 9 bases are shared with TRBD1. Germline CDR1 and CDR2: LNHNV and YYDKDF (reference sequence). This CDR3 comprises 13 residues. Unmatched junction bases numbered 13, after V lost 9 bases and J lost 11 bases. Here the CDR3 reads CATKNRGQGGAFF. In nucleotides, the CDR3 is TGTGCCACAAAGAACAGGGGGCAAGGGGGCGCTTTCTTT. Drawing the rest from reference TRBV15 and TRBJ1-1, the complete variable domain is DAMVIQNPRYQVTQFGKPVTLSCSQTLNHNVMYWYQQKSSQAPKLLFHYYDKDFNNEADTPDNFQSRRPNTSFCFLDIRSPGLGDTAMYLCATKNRGQGGAFFGQGTRLTVV.

This clone was found once. CDR3 bases: TGTGCCAGCAGCAAAGAACTAGCGGGGCGATTATCCTACAATGAGCAGTTCTTC. Its translation: CASSKELAGRLSYNEQFF. This rearrangement joins TRBV21-1 to TRBJ2-1; TRBD2, the D gene given by the table, was not confirmed from the DNA. TRBV21-1 constitutes a pseudogene. The CDR3 sequence is 18 residues long.

This clone came up a few times. The chain is built from TRBV27 and TRBJ1-2, with D possibly TRBD1 on 6 matching bases. CDR1 and CDR2 from the germline V gene are MNHEY and SMNVEV (reference sequence). This CDR3 has 13 amino acids. V shed 5 bases and J shed 4 bases, with 11 bases lying between them. CDR3 nucleotide sequence: TGTGCCAGCAGTCCAGGGGCAACCTATGGCTACACCTTC. This encodes CASSPGATYGYTF.

The rearrangement links TRBV9 to TRBJ2-7; D gene uncertain. This CDR3 is 15 amino acids long. V was cut by 3 bases and J by 4 bases, with 17 bases left in between. Germline V gives CDR1 SGDLS, CDR2 YYNGEE. The CDR3 protein is CASSASDSNGYEQYF. The CDR3, as DNA: TGTGCCAGCAGCGCGAGCGACTCCAATGGGTACGAGCAGTACTTC.

This clone was seen more than once but under ten times. This chain uses TRBV30 with TRBJ1-5; no reliable D call. Trimming shortened V by 2 bases and J by 4 bases, and 9 bases separated the two germline ends. Germline CDR1 GTSNPN, CDR2 SVGIG (reference sequence). The length of the CDR3 is 13 residues. This CDR3 reads CAWSSDGNQPQHF. CDR3 bases: TGTGCCTGGAGTTCCGACGGAAATCAGCCCCAGCATTTT.

The chain combines TRBV11-2 with TRBJ2-7; maybe TRBD1 (6 bases). Per the germline V gene, CDR1 is SGHAT and CDR2 is FQNNGV. This CDR3 spans 15 amino acids. V lost 5 bases to trimming and J lost 5 bases, with 19 bases between them. CDR3 in amino acids: CASSDTQGGMDEQYF. The CDR3, as DNA: TGTGCCAGCAGCGATACACAGGGTGGTATGGACGAGCAGTACTTC.

As for this clone: Other DNA sequences from this sample encode an identical CDR3 as well. The chain links TRBV27 to TRBJ2-1; D might be TRBD2 (5 bases). Germline V gene sequence: CDR1 MNHEY, CDR2 SMNVEV (reference sequence). The V end lost 2 bases, the J end lost 0 bases, and 8 bases lay between the germline ends. The CDR3 has 15 amino acids. Written as DNA, the CDR3 is TGTGCCAGCAGTTTAGCGGGTAACTCCTACAATGAGCAGTTCTTC. It translates to CASSLAGNSYNEQFF.

The CDR3 reads CASSKAKTGASGNQPQHF. DNA of the CDR3: TGTGCCAGCAGCAAAGCGAAGACGGGCGCGTCCGGCAATCAGCCCCAGCATTTT. The chain couples TRBV21-1 to TRBJ1-5. TRBV21-1 is reported as a pseudogene. This CDR3 spans 18 amino acids.

The genes are TRBV7-3 and TRBJ2-1; 11 positions agree with TRBD2. This CDR3 is 18 amino acids long. Germline assignment: CDR1 SGHTA and CDR2 FQGTGA. Trimming at V came to 5 bases and at J to 0 bases, leaving 9 bases not matched to a gene. CDR3 nucleotides: TGTGCCAGCAGCCCATGGACTAGCGGGCCGAGCTCCTACAATGAGCAGTTCTTC. It specifies CASSPWTSGPSSYNEQFF.

The genes are TRBV7-9 and TRBJ2-7, with TRBD2 matching over 9 bases. J gave up 6 bases and V 8 bases, and 11 bases lay outside the gene matches. CDR3 size: 14 residues. Germline CDR1 is SEHNR and CDR2 is FQNEAQ (reference sequence). The CDR3 DNA is TGTGCCAGCTCAGCGGGAGGTGTTAGAAGCGAGCAGTACTTC. Its translation is CASSAGGVRSEQYF.

V and J are TRBV7-3 and TRBJ1-2; 8 bases fit TRBD1. Trimming removed 5 bases from V and 8 bases from J; junction bases left unmatched: 10. The germline CDR1 and CDR2 sequences are SGHTA and FQGTGA. This CDR3 spans 14 amino acids. The CDR3 region is CASSGKTGAQGYTF. The CDR3 DNA reads as TGTGCCAGCAGCGGGAAGACAGGGGCGCAAGGCTACACCTTC.

This chain uses TRBV14 with TRBJ1-1; D might be TRBD1 (6 bases). This CDR3 spans 14 amino acids. CDR1 and CDR2 from the germline V gene are SGHDN and FVKESK. V was trimmed by 1 base and J by 4 bases, leaving 10 bases between them. CDR3 coding DNA: TGTGCCAGCAGCCAAGTGGAAGGGGGCACTGAAGCTTTCTTT. Translated, it gives CASSQVEGGTEAFF.

The V call is TRBV6-5, the J call TRBJ1-2, with unresolved D. Germline CDR1 and CDR2: MNHEY and SVGAGI. The CDR3 runs 13 residues. With 6 bases removed from V and 4 bases from J, the gap between germline ends came to 12 bases. The CDR3 spells CASSPDPLYGYTF. CDR3 nucleotides: TGTGCCAGCAGCCCCGACCCGCTCTATGGCTACACCTTC.

Only one count was recorded for this clone. V usage is TRBV5-1 and J usage is TRBJ2-7; 8 bases match TRBD1. The germline V gene has CDR1 SGHRS and CDR2 YFSETQ. There are 12 residues in the CDR3. The junction had 5 bases not matched to a gene; V was cut back by 7 bases and J by 5 bases. The CDR3 sequence is CASATGANEQYF. For the CDR3, the DNA is TGCGCCAGCGCGACAGGGGCGAACGAGCAGTACTTC.

Turning to this clone: Other DNA sequences from this sample encode an identical CDR3 as well. The genes are TRBV2 and TRBJ2-7, with unresolved D. The CDR3 is 12 residues long. Per the germline V gene, CDR1 is SNHLY and CDR2 is FYNNEI. The V end was cut by 3 bases, the J end by 3 bases, with 6 bases between. The CDR3 region is CASSDRVYEQYF. CDR3 DNA: TGTGCCAGCAGTGATAGGGTCTACGAGCAGTACTTC.